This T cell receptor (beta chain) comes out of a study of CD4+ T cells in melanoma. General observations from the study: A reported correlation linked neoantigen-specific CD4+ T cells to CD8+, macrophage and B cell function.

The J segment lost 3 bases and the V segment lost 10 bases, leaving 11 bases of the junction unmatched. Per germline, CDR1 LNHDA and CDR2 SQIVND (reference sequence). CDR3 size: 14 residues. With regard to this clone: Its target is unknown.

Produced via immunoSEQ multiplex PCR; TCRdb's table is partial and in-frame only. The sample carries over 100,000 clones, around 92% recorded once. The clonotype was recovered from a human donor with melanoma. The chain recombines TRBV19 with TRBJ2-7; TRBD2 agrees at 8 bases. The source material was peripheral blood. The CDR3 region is CAIAGLGRVYEQYF. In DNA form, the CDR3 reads TGTGCCATTGCGGGACTAGGAAGGGTCTACGAGCAGTACTTC.